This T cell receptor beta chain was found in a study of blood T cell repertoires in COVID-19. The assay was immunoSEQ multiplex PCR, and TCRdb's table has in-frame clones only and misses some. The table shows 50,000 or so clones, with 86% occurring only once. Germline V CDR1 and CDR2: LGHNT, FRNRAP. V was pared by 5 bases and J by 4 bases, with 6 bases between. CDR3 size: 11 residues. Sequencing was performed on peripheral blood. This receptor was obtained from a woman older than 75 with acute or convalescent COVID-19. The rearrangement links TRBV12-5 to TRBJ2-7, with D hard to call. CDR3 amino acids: CASGPHYEQYF. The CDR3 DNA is TGTGCTAGTGGTCCCCATTACGAGCAGTACTTC.